Sequencing of this T cell receptor (beta chain) was carried out in a study of metastatic and nonmetastatic thyroid tumors. TCRdb re-called the PCR reads via MiXCR. The table records 25,000 to 30,000 clones, roughly 19% of them present only once. Not a single patient had been given any form of treatment at any point before undergoing thyroid surgery. CDR1 is SGHTA and CDR2 is FQGTGA in the germline V gene. V lost 3 bases to trimming and J lost 14 bases, with 11 bases between them. CDR3 length: 12 amino acids. This chain joins TRBV7-3 and TRBJ1-6; weak D call: TRBD1 (5 bases). The clonotype comes from a male donor with papillary thyroid cancer or a benign thyroid nodule (not recorded which). Some clones in this sample may be carry-over from other donors' samples. Sequencing input: blood. CDR3 residues: CASSFPGGALHF. The CDR3 DNA follows: TGTGCCAGCAGCTTCCCCGGGGGGGCCCTCCACTTT.